This T cell receptor (beta chain) emerged from a study of shared clonotypes between healthy human individuals. Regarding the study as a whole: Clonotypes that were shared across a few donors made up around 5% of naive CD4 clonotypes.

CDR3 length: 11 residues. The V segment lost 10 bases and the J segment 5 bases; nucleotides outside the gene matches: 2. CDR1 is WNHNN and CDR2 is SYGVQD in the germline V gene (reference sequence). In the study's own analysis: Junction-only sequences without quality scores came from ImmunoSEQ, so filtering differed. Produced via immunoSEQ multiplex PCR; TCRdb's table is partial and in-frame only. The V and J calls and clone size are taken from that table; D and trimming were inferred from the DNA. The sample includes about 2.4 million clones, under 95% of them seen just once. This clone was picked up a small number of times. Its antigen is currently unknown.

The V and J genes are TRBV10-1 and TRBJ2-3; TRBD2 agrees at 8 bases. Sequenced sample: naive CD4+ T cells from PBMCs. Noted subset: CD45RA+ positively selected. This clonotype was obtained from a man in his late teens or twenties in good health. Some clones in this sample may be carry-over from other donors' samples. The CDR3 protein is CATRGGDTQYF. The CDR3 DNA follows: TGCGCCACCCGGGGGGGAGATACGCAGTATTTT.